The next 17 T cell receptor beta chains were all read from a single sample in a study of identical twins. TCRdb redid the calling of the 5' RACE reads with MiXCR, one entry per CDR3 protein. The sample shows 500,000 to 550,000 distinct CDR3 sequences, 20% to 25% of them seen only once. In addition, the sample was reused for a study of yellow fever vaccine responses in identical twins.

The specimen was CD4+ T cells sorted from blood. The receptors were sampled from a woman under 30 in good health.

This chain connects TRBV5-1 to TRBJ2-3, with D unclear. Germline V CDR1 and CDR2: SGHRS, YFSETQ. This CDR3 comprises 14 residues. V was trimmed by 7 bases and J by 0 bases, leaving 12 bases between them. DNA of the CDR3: TGCGCCAGCGCCTCTTTGGGGAGCACAGATACGCAGTATTTT. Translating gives CASASLGSTDTQYF.

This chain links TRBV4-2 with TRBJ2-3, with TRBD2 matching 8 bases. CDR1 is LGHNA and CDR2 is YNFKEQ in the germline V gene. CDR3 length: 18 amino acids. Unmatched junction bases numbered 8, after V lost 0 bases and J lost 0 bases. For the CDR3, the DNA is TGTGCCAGCAGCCAAGATCTGAGCGGGGGATCTAGCACAGATACGCAGTATTTT. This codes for CASSQDLSGGSSTDTQYF.

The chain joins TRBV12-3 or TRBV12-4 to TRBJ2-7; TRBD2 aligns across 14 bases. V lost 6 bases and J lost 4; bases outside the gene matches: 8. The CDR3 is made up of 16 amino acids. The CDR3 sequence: CASSPGTSGGQYEQYF. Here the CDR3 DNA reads TGTGCCAGCAGCCCCGGGACTAGCGGGGGCCAATACGAGCAGTACTTC.

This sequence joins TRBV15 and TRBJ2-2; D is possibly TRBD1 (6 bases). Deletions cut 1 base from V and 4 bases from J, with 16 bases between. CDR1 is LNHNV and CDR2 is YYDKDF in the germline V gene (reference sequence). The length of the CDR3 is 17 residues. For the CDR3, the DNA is TGTGCCACCAGCAGAGTGAGGTCACAGGGTAGCACCGGGGAGCTGTTTTTT. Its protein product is CATSRVRSQGSTGELFF.

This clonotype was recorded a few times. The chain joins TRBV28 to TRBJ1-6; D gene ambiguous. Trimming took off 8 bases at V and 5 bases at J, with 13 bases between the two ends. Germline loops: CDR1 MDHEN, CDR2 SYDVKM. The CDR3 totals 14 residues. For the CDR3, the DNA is TGTGCCAGCGGATCGGCCCAGCATAATTCACCCCTCCACTTT. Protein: CASGSAQHNSPLHF.

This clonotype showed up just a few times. CDR3 in DNA: TGTGCCAGCAGCTTGATGTCAGGCGGGGGGGAAAATCAGCCCCAGCATTTT. Residues: CASSLMSGGGENQPQHF. The chain has TRBV5-6 and TRBJ1-5, with a tentative D call TRBD1 (5 bases). CDR1 is SGHDT, CDR2 YYEEEE, per germline. The CDR3 runs to 17 residues. V was clipped by 1 base and J by 4 bases, with 18 bases between them.

Here the CDR3 reads CSAVTGGFLATGELFF. CDR3 DNA: TGCAGTGCTGTAACGGGGGGCTTTTTGGCCACCGGGGAGCTGTTTTTT. This chain links TRBV20-1 with TRBJ2-2; weak D call: TRBD2 (7 bases). V dropped 5 bases and J dropped 4 bases, with 20 bases sitting between them. The CDR3 covers 16 residues. The germline V gene encodes CDR1 DFQATT and CDR2 SNEGSKA (reference sequence).

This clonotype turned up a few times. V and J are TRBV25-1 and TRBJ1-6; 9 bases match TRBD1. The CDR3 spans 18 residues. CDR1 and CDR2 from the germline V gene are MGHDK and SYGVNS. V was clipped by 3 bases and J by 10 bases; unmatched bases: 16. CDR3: CASSDHGKGQGRGSPLHF. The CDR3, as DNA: TGTGCCAGCAGTGATCATGGGAAGGGACAGGGACGGGGCTCACCCCTCCACTTT. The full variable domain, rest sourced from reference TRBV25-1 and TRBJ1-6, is EADIYQTPRYLVIGTGKKITLECSQTMGHDKMYWYQQDPGMELHLIHYSYGVNSTEKGDLSSESTVSRIRTEHFPLTLESARPSHTSQYLCASSDHGKGQGRGSPLHFGNGTRLTVT.

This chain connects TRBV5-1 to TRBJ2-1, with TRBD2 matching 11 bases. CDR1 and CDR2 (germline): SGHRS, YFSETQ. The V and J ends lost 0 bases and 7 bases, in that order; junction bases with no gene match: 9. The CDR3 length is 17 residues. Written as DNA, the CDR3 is TGCGCCAGCAGCTTGGGGCTTGGGACTAGCGGATTAAATGAGCAGTTCTTC. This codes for CASSLGLGTSGLNEQFF.

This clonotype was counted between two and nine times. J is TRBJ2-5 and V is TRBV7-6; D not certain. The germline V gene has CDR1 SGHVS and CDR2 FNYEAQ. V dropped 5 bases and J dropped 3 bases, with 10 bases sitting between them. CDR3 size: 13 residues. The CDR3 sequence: CASSRSPEETQYF. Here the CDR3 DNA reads TGTGCCAGCAGCCGATCCCCCGAAGAGACCCAGTACTTC. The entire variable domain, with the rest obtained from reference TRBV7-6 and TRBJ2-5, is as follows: GAGVSQSPRYKVTKRGQDVALRCDPISGHVSLYWYRQALGQGPEFLTYFNYEAQQDKSGLPNDRFSAERPEGSISTLTIQRTEQRDSAMYRCASSRSPEETQYFGPGTRLLVL.

The CDR3 DNA reads as TGTGCCAGCAGCTTCGGGGGGGCAGGTGGAAACACCATATATTTT. Translation: CASSFGGAGGNTIYF. The chain is built from TRBV5-6 and TRBJ1-3; TRBD1 is a possible D gene (6 bases). CDR3 length: 15 residues. V was trimmed by 2 bases and J by 3 bases, leaving 12 bases between them. CDR1 is SGHDT, CDR2 YYEEEE, per germline.

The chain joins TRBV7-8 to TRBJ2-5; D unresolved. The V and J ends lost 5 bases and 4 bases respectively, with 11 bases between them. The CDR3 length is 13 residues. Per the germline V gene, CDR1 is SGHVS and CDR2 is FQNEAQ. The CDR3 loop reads CASSTGRGETQYF. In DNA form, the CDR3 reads TGTGCCAGCAGCACGGGCCGAGGAGAGACCCAGTACTTC.

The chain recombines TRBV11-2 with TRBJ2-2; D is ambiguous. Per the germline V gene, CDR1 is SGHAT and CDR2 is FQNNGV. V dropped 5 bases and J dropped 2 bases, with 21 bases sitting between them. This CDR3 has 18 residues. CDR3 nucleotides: TGTGCCAGCAGCCCCCGACGCACCCCATTCGATAACACCGGGGAGCTGTTTTTT. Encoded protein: CASSPRRTPFDNTGELFF.

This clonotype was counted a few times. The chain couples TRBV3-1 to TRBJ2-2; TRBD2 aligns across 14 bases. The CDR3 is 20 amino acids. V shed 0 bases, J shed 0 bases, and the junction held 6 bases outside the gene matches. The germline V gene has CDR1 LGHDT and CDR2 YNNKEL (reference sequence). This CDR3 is CASSQDRGTSGGSNTGELFF. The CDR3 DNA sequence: TGTGCCAGCAGCCAAGATAGGGGGACTAGCGGGGGTTCGAACACCGGGGAGCTGTTTTTT.

The CDR3 bases are TGTGCCAGCAGGGGCGGCGGCCTCGGGGAAAAACTGTTTTTT. It is translated as CASRGGGLGEKLFF. The genes are TRBV6-1 and TRBJ1-4; D remains unclear. This CDR3 has 14 amino acids. Per germline, CDR1 MNHNS and CDR2 SASEGT. Trimming cost V 6 bases and J 8 bases, with 16 bases left between them.

Here the CDR3 reads CATSDALNTLTDTQYF. In nucleotides, the CDR3 is TGTGCCACCAGTGATGCCCTCAATACCCTCACAGATACGCAGTATTTT. The chain joins TRBV24-1 to TRBJ2-3, with D uncertain. CDR1 and CDR2 (germline): KGHDR, SFDVKD. This CDR3 region has 16 residues. Trimming removed 3 bases from V and 2 bases from J, with 14 bases in between.

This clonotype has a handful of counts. CDR3 bases: TGTGCCAGCAGCCCCCTAACTAGAAGCAACACCGGGGAGCTGTTTTTT. It translates to CASSPLTRSNTGELFF. This chain links TRBV7-3 with TRBJ2-2; possibly TRBD2 for D (5 bases). V lost 5 bases and J lost 2, with 15 bases in between. The CDR3 runs to 16 residues. CDR1 and CDR2 from the germline V gene are SGHTA and FQGTGA. Based on the CDR3 plus reference TRBV7-3 and TRBJ2-2, the full variable domain is GAGVSQTPSNKVTEKGKYVELRCDPISGHTALYWYRQSLGQGPEFLIYFQGTGAADDSGLPNDRFFAVRPEGSVSTLKIQRTERGDSAVYLCASSPLTRSNTGELFFGEGSRLTVL.